This TCR beta chain was documented in a study of T cell changes during pregnancy in multiple sclerosis. V was pared by 5 bases and J by 0 bases, with 7 bases between. The CDR3 length is 13 residues. Germline V lookup: CDR1 MNHEY, CDR2 SMNVEV (reference sequence). The method was immunoSEQ multiplex PCR; TCRdb's version includes in-frame clones alone and lacks a portion of them. The sample lists about 75,000 clones, nearly 95% occurring once. The sequencing used CD4+ T cells from peripheral blood mononuclear cells, collected after pregnancy. This receptor was taken from a female donor with multiple sclerosis, enrolled in a pregnancy study. The rearrangement links TRBV27 to TRBJ2-5; D is ambiguous. CDR3 coding DNA: TGTGCCAGCAGTATCCTCTACCAAGAGACCCAGTACTTC. It is translated as CASSILYQETQYF.